Only one count was recorded for the clone carrying this T cell receptor beta chain. These data come from a study of blood T cell repertoires in COVID-19. Study-wide background: From T cells, B-cell-depleted T cells, or PBMCs came the material, which was cDNA or gDNA.

J lost 7 bases, V lost 7 bases, and 6 bases had no gene match. Germline CDR1 and CDR2: SGHRS and YFSETQ. The CDR3 spans 12 residues. Repertoires were generated with immunoSEQ multiplex PCR, while TCRdb's copy carries only in-frame clones and drops some. Here the sample spans some 150,000 clones, around 84% being singletons. The sequenced sample was peripheral blood. This sequence originates from a human donor in a cohort sampled during active COVID-19. J is TRBJ1-2 and V is TRBV5-1, with 8 bases aligning to TRBD1. CDR3 in amino acids: CASHDRGFGYTF. CDR3 in DNA: TGCGCCAGCCATGACAGGGGTTTTGGCTACACCTTC.